This T cell receptor (beta chain) was obtained from a study of T-cell reconstitution after alpha-beta-depleted transplantation in children. This clonotype has just a few counts. A library of TCRbeta sequences, prepared with unique molecular identifiers, was generated. TCRdb called the PCR reads again in MiXCR, with one record for every CDR3 protein. Found here are about 460,000 distinct CDR3 sequences, about 10% of them singletons; the top ten hold 2% to 2.5%. The source was PBMCs, collected before TCRalphabeta/CD19-depleted stem cell transplant. This clonotype was sampled from a child aged 2 to 10 with inherited bone marrow failure, due to receive a stem cell transplant.

The CDR3 spells CASSVGGRGTPQHF. CDR3 coding DNA: TGTGCCAGCAGCGTAGGTGGCCGGGGGACGCCCCAGCATTTT. This chain links TRBV9 with TRBJ1-5; TRBD1 is a possible D gene (5 bases). The V end lost 0 bases, the J end lost 9 bases, and 13 bases lay between the germline ends. This CDR3 spans 14 amino acids. Germline V gene data show CDR1 as SGDLS and CDR2 as YYNGEE. Complete variable domain (other parts from reference TRBV9 and TRBJ1-5): DSGVTQTPKHLITATGQRVTLRCSPRSGDLSVYWYQQSLDQGLQFLIQYYNGEERAKGNILERFSAQQFPDLHSELNLSSLELGDSALYFCASSVGGRGTPQHFGDGTRLSIL.